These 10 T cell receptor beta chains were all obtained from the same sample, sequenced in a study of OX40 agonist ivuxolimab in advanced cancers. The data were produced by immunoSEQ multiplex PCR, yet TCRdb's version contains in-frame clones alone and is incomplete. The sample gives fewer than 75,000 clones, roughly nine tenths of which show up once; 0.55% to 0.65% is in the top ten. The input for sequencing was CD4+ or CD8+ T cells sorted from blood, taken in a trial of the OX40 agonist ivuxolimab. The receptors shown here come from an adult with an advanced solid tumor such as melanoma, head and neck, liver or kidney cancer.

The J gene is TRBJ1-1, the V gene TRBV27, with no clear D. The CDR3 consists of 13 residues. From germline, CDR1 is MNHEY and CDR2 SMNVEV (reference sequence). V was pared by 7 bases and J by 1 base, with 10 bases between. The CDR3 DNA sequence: TGTGCCAGCAATAAACTAGGGAACACTGAAGCTTTCTTT. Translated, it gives CASNKLGNTEAFF.

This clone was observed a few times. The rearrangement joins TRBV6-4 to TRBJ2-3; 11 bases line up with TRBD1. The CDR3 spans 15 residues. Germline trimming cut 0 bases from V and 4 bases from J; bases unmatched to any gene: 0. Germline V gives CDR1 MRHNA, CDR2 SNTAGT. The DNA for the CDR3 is TGTGCCAGCAGTGACTCGGGACAGGGGGCAGATACGCAGTATTTT. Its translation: CASSDSGQGADTQYF.

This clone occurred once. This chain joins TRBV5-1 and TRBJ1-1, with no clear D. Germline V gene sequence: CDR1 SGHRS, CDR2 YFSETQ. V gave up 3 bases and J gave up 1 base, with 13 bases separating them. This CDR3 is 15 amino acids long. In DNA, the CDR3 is TGCGCCAGCAGCTCGCGGTTGGCAGCGAACACTGAAGCTTTCTTT. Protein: CASSSRLAANTEAFF.

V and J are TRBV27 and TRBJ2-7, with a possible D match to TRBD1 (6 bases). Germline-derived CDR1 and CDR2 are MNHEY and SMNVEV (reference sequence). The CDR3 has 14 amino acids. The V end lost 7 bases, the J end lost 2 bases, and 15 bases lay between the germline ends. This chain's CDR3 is CASNLQGRPYEQYF. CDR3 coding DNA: TGTGCCAGCAATTTGCAGGGGCGACCCTACGAGCAGTACTTC.

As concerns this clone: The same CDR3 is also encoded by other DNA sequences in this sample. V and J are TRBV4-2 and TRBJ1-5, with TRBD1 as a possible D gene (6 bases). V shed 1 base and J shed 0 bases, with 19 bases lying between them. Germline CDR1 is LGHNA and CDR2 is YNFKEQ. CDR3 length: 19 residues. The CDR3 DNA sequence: TGTGCCAGCAGCCAAGCTCCACAGGGTGAGTATAGTAGCAATCAGCCCCAGCATTTT. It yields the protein CASSQAPQGEYSSNQPQHF.

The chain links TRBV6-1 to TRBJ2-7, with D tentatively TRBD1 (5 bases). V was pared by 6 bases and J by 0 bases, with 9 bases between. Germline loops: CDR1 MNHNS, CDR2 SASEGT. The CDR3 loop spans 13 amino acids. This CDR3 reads CASRLTDSYEQYF. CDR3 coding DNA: TGTGCCAGCAGGCTGACAGACTCCTACGAGCAGTACTTC.

CDR3: CAWSAGGRNEQYF. The CDR3, as DNA: TGTGCCTGGAGTGCGGGGGGGCGTAACGAGCAGTACTTC. The chain is built from TRBV30 and TRBJ2-7; 8 bases fit TRBD2. The junction had 4 bases not matched to a gene; V was cut back by 1 base and J by 5 bases. The germline V gene has CDR1 GTSNPN and CDR2 SVGIG (reference sequence). The CDR3 contains 13 residues.

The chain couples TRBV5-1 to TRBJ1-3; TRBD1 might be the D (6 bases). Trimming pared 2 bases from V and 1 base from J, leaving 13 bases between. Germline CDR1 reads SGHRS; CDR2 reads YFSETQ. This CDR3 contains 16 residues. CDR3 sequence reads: CASSFQGGGSGNTIYF. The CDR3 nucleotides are TGCGCCAGCAGCTTCCAGGGAGGGGGATCTGGAAACACCATATATTTT.

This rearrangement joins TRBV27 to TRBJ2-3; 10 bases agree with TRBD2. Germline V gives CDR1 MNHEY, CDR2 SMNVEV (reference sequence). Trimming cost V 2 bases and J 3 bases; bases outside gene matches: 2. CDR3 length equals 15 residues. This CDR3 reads CASSLLSGGTDTQYF. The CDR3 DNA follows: TGTGCCAGCAGTTTACTTAGCGGGGGGACAGATACGCAGTATTTT.

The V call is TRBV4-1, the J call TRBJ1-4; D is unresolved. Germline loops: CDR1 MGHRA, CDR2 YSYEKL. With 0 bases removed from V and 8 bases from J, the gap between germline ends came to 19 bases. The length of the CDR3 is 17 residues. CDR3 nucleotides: TGCGCCAGCAGCCAAGATCCGCTTGGCCTCTTCAACGAAAAACTGTTTTTT. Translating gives CASSQDPLGLFNEKLFF.